The 19 T cell receptor beta chains below all came from one sample that was sequenced in a study of T cell responses to AZD1222 COVID-19 vaccine. Produced via immunoSEQ multiplex PCR; TCRdb's table is partial and in-frame only. The table shows approximately 120,000 clones, with around nine tenths occurring only once. The material sequenced was peripheral blood, taken on day 0 of AZD1222 vaccination. These TCRs come from an adult in good health.

The rearrangement joins TRBV2 to TRBJ1-1; the D is unclear. The V end lost 5 bases, the J end lost 1 base, and 8 bases lay between the germline ends. The CDR3 consists of 13 residues. Germline assignment: CDR1 SNHLY and CDR2 FYNNEI. The chain's CDR3 is CASSLDGNTEAFF. The CDR3 coding sequence is TGTGCCAGCAGTCTAGATGGGAACACTGAAGCTTTCTTT.

A single count supports this clone. The chain employs TRBV7-9 and TRBJ2-7; D not resolved. Germline values: CDR1 SEHNR, CDR2 FQNEAQ (reference sequence). CDR3 length equals 13 residues. V lost 4 bases and J lost 1, with 8 bases in between. For the CDR3, the DNA is TGTGCCAGCAGCTCCGCGCCTTCCTACGAGCAGTACTTC. Encoded protein: CASSSAPSYEQYF.

V usage is TRBV19 and J usage is TRBJ1-6, with 12 bases lining up with TRBD1. The V gene's germline CDR1 is LNHDA and CDR2 SQIVND (reference sequence). CDR3 size: 19 residues. J gave up 0 bases and V 5 bases, and 8 bases lay outside the gene matches. This chain's CDR3 is CASSAPGQGASSYNSPLHF. Here the CDR3 DNA reads TGTGCCAGTAGTGCGCCGGGACAGGGGGCTAGCTCCTATAATTCACCCCTCCACTTT. Full variable domain (rest looked up from reference TRBV19 and TRBJ1-6): DGGITQSPKYLFRKEGQNVTLSCEQNLNHDAMYWYRQDPGQGLRLIYYSQIVNDFQKGDIAEGYSVSREKKESFPLTVTSAQKNPTAFYLCASSAPGQGASSYNSPLHFGNGTRLTVT.

The chain couples TRBV5-4 to TRBJ2-2; D unclear. The germline V gene encodes CDR1 SGHNT and CDR2 YYREEE (reference sequence). The CDR3 covers 14 residues. Trimming shortened V by 4 bases and J by 0 bases, and 7 bases separated the two germline ends. CDR3 in amino acids: CASSQQANTGELFF. CDR3 sequence (DNA): TGTGCCAGCAGCCAGCAAGCGAACACCGGGGAGCTGTTTTTT.

Comments on this clone: Other DNA sequences of this sample code for an identical CDR3. V and J are TRBV4-1 and TRBJ1-1, with D hard to call. The germline CDR1 and CDR2 sequences are MGHRA and YSYEKL. The length of the CDR3 is 13 residues. V shed 8 bases and J shed 0 bases, with 10 bases lying between them. CDR3: CASLGRLNTEAFF. CDR3 DNA: TGCGCCAGCCTAGGGCGTCTGAACACTGAAGCTTTCTTT.

This rearrangement joins TRBV4-3 to TRBJ2-2; TRBD1 aligns across 7 bases. Germline V CDR1 and CDR2: LGHNA, YSLEER. The CDR3 has 14 residues. The V and J ends lost 1 base and 6 bases, in that order; junction bases with no gene match: 2. The CDR3 coding sequence is TGCGCCAGCAGCCAAGTTGACAGGGCCGGGGAGCTGTTTTTT. This encodes CASSQVDRAGELFF.

This chain links TRBV6-2 or TRBV6-3 with TRBJ2-7; 8 nucleotides agree with TRBD2. CDR1 is MNHEY, CDR2 SVGEGT, per germline. This CDR3 has 15 amino acids. Trimming took 4 bases from V and 3 from J; bases not matched to a gene: 8. CDR3 in amino acids: CASSSSGTRGYEQYV. The CDR3 DNA is TGTGCCAGCAGTTCCTCCGGGACTAGAGGCTACGAGCAGTACGTC.

The chain employs TRBV27 and TRBJ1-1; D call uncertain. The germline V and J ends were trimmed by 1 base and 3 bases, with 6 bases remaining between them. Germline-derived CDR1 and CDR2 are MNHEY and SMNVEV (reference sequence). The CDR3 extends over 13 amino acids. CDR3 DNA sequence: TGTGCCAGCAGTTTATTTCCGTACACTGAAGCTTTCTTT. Amino acid sequence: CASSLFPYTEAFF.

V gene TRBV6-5 combines with J gene TRBJ2-7; possible D gene TRBD1, 6 bases. The V end was cut by 6 bases, the J end by 5 bases, with 20 bases between. Per the germline V gene, CDR1 is MNHEY and CDR2 is SVGAGI. This CDR3 region has 15 residues. The CDR3 coding sequence is TGTGCCAGCAGCCAACCCAGGGGTCTGATCGACGAGCAGTACTTC. This sequence encodes CASSQPRGLIDEQYF.

The rearrangement uses TRBV28 and TRBJ2-2, with 8 bases lining up with TRBD1. The trim removed 8 bases at V and 1 base at J, leaving 3 bases unmatched. The V gene's germline CDR1 is MDHEN and CDR2 SYDVKM. This CDR3 region has 14 residues. The CDR3 loop reads CASAGQVNTGELFF. CDR3 bases: TGTGCCAGCGCGGGACAGGTGAACACCGGGGAGCTGTTTTTT.

V and J are TRBV30 and TRBJ2-7; 7 bases map to TRBD2. Germline lookup yields CDR1 GTSNPN and CDR2 SVGIG (reference sequence). V shed 0 bases and J 0 bases; nucleotides not matched to a gene: 5. CDR3 length equals 15 residues. In DNA form, the CDR3 reads TGTGCCTGGAGTGTTGGGGGGGTGAGCTCCTACGAGCAGTACTTC. Translated: CAWSVGGVSSYEQYF.

This clone was counted only a few times. Other DNA sequences in the sample encode the same CDR3. The V call is TRBV9, the J call TRBJ2-1; TRBD2 matches at 9 bases. Trimming cost V 0 bases and J 4 bases; bases outside gene matches: 5. CDR3 length: 16 residues. Germline assignment: CDR1 SGDLS and CDR2 YYNGEE. The CDR3 protein is CASSVGGRASYNEQFF. CDR3 coding DNA: TGTGCCAGCAGCGTAGGCGGGAGGGCCTCGTACAATGAGCAGTTCTTC.

This clone appeared once. The chain carries TRBV4-2 and TRBJ1-2; TRBD1 agrees at 12 bases. With V trimmed by 1 base and J by 8 bases, 2 bases remained unmatched. The CDR3 is made up of 14 amino acids. The V gene's germline CDR1 is LGHNA and CDR2 YNFKEQ. CDR3 nucleotides: TGTGCCAGCAGCCAAGGCGGGACAGGGGGCGGCTACACCTTC. Translating gives CASSQGGTGGGYTF.

The chain uses TRBV28 and TRBJ2-5; TRBD1 matches at 7 bases. V shed 4 bases and J 4 bases; nucleotides not matched to a gene: 9. CDR3 length equals 15 residues. The germline V gene encodes CDR1 MDHEN and CDR2 SYDVKM. This chain's CDR3 is CASSYNRQGPETQYF. As DNA, the CDR3 is TGTGCCAGCAGTTATAATCGACAGGGACCAGAGACCCAGTACTTC.

V gene TRBV3-1 (or the pseudogene TRBV3-2) combines with J gene TRBJ2-5, with no clear D. From germline, CDR1 is LGHDT and CDR2 YNNKEL (reference sequence). This CDR3 comprises 12 residues. Trimming stripped 2 bases from V and 3 bases from J, with 4 bases between. Written as DNA, the CDR3 is TGTGCCAGCAGCCAACCCAAAGAGACCCAGTACTTC. Encoded protein: CASSQPKETQYF.

V usage is TRBV5-1 and J usage is TRBJ2-2, with TRBD1 identical over 10 bases. CDR1 and CDR2 (germline): SGHRS, YFSETQ. Trimming removed 4 bases from V and 4 bases from J; junction bases left unmatched: 4. The CDR3 is made up of 15 amino acids. CDR3 amino acids: CASSQGQGSTGELFF. In DNA, the CDR3 is TGCGCCAGCAGCCAGGGACAGGGGAGCACCGGGGAGCTGTTTTTT.

V usage is TRBV14 and J usage is TRBJ1-1; no reliable D call. In germline, CDR1 is SGHDN, CDR2 FVKESK. CDR3 length: 16 residues. Trimming removed 4 bases at V and 4 bases at J, with 19 bases between. This CDR3 reads CASSLGGRARSTEAFF. CDR3 DNA: TGTGCCAGCAGCCTCGGAGGGAGGGCCCGTAGCACTGAAGCTTTCTTT. The variable domain in full, completed from reference TRBV14 and TRBJ1-1, reads EAGVTQFPSHSVIEKGQTVTLRCDPISGHDNLYWYRRVMGKEIKFLLHFVKESKQDESGMPNNRFLAERTGGTYSTLKVQPAELEDSGVYFCASSLGGRARSTEAFFGQGTRLTVV.

The count of this clone is one. The gene calls are TRBV5-6 and TRBJ1-2, with TRBD1 identical over 7 bases. The CDR3 totals 14 residues. From germline, CDR1 is SGHDT and CDR2 YYEEEE. Trimming removed 4 bases from V and 4 bases from J; junction bases left unmatched: 7. This chain's CDR3 is CASSTTGMLYGYTF. Written as DNA, the CDR3 is TGTGCCAGCAGCACGACAGGGATGCTCTATGGCTACACCTTC.

DNA of the CDR3: TGTGCCAGCAGCTTAGCCGGGTCTTACTCCTACGAGCAGTACTTC. Protein sequence: CASSLAGSYSYEQYF. The J gene is TRBJ2-7, the V gene TRBV7-2; D is undetermined. Germline lookup yields CDR1 SGHTA and CDR2 FQGNSA. The V and J ends lost 0 bases and 0 bases respectively, with 9 bases between them. The CDR3 loop spans 15 amino acids.